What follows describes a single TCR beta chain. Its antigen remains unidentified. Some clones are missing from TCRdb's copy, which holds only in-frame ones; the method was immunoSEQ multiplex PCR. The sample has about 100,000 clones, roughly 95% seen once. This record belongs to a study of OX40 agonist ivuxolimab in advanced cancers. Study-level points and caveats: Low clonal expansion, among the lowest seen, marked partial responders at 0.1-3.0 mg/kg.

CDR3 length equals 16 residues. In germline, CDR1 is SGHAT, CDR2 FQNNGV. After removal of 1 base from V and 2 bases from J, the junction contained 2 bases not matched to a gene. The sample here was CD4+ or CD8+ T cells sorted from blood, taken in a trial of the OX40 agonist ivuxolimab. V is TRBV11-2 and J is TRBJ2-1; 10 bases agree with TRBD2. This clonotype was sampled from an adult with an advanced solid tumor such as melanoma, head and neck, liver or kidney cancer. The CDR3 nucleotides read TGTGCCAGCAGCTTAGGGCTAGCGGGGGCCTACAATGAGCAGTTCTTC. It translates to CASSLGLAGAYNEQFF.